Each of the 8 T cell receptor beta chains below was sequenced from the same sample in a study of Graves' ophthalmopathy and Graves' hyperthyroidism. The TCR beta CDR3 regions underwent amplification from RNA transcripts. Following a first-round RT-PCR that used HTBI primers, a second-round multiplex PCR was carried out. Each CDR3 protein is one row after TCRdb ran MiXCR on the multiplex PCR reads. The sample records 650,000 to 900,000 distinct CDR3 sequences, around 40% being singletons. Sequences were obtained from peripheral blood. The source of these receptors is an adult man with Graves' ophthalmopathy.

This clonotype was found once. An end of the junction differs from the germline gene, which may be a read error. The gene calls are TRBV7-9 and TRBJ2-1; 7 bases are a match to TRBD2. Per germline, CDR1 SEHNR and CDR2 FQNEAQ (reference sequence). The length of the CDR3 is 14 residues. Here the CDR3 DNA reads TGCGCCAGCACCCGGGGGGAGACCTACAATGAGCAGTTCTTC. Amino acid sequence: CASTRGETYNEQFF.

The chain joins TRBV6-5 to TRBJ2-2; D gene ambiguous. V was trimmed by 5 bases and J by 5 bases, leaving 15 bases between them. Looked up from germline, CDR1 is MNHEY and CDR2 is SVGAGI. The CDR3 has 15 residues. The CDR3 bases are TGTGCCAGCAGTAGGGCTAGGATCGGGACCGGGGAGCTGTTTTTT. This translates into CASSRARIGTGELFF.

The CDR3 loop is CSARKGPGYEAFF. In DNA, the CDR3 is TGCAGTGCTAGAAAGGGCCCGGGATATGAAGCTTTCTTT. The V call is TRBV20-1, the J call TRBJ1-1; D gene uncertain. The germline V and J ends were trimmed by 2 bases and 7 bases, with 14 bases remaining between them. The germline gives CDR1 DFQATT, CDR2 SNEGSKA (reference sequence). CDR3 length equals 13 residues.

The chain joins TRBV10-3 to TRBJ2-6; 9 bases agree with TRBD1. Trimming at V came to 10 bases and at J to 0 bases, leaving 13 bases not matched to a gene. Germline V gene lookup returns CDR1 ENHRY and CDR2 SYGVKD. The CDR3 sequence is 18 residues long. CDR3 nucleotides: TGTGCCAGCAATCAACAGGGGGCTTTCCACTCTGGGGCCAACGTCCTGACTTTC. This codes for CASNQQGAFHSGANVLTF.

This clonotype has a single count. The V gene is TRBV25-1, the J gene TRBJ1-4; D uncertain. Germline V gene sequence: CDR1 MGHDK, CDR2 SYGVNS. Trimming stripped 4 bases from V and 8 bases from J, with 14 bases between. This CDR3 spans 14 amino acids. The CDR3 DNA reads TGTGCCAGCAGTGCGGTCGGGCATCGCGAAAAACTGTTTTTT. It yields the protein CASSAVGHREKLFF.

V gene TRBV25-1 combines with J gene TRBJ2-5; D gene uncertain. The germline V gene encodes CDR1 MGHDK and CDR2 SYGVNS. CDR3 length equals 14 residues. The germline V and J ends were trimmed by 4 bases and 5 bases, with 14 bases remaining between them. The CDR3 reads CASSGLGFGETQYF. CDR3 DNA: TGTGCCAGCAGTGGATTGGGGTTCGGGGAGACCCAGTACTTC.

To note about this clonotype: Because the CDR3 is missing its conserved closing phenylalanine or tryptophan, this is likely a read error. This sequence joins TRBV20-1 and TRBJ2-7; D possibly uses TRBD1 or TRBD2 (5 bases each). Trimming pared 3 bases from V and 5 bases from J, leaving 8 bases between. The germline CDR1 and CDR2 sequences are DFQATT and SNEGSKA (reference sequence). The CDR3 loop spans 11 amino acids. CDR3 bases: TGCAGTGCTAGGAGGGGCGACGAGCAGTACCTC. Protein: CSARRGDEQYL.

This chain joins TRBV10-3 and TRBJ1-1, with no clear D. V was trimmed by 6 bases and J by 0 bases, leaving 11 bases between them. Germline values: CDR1 ENHRY, CDR2 SYGVKD. The CDR3 length is 14 residues. The CDR3 region is CAISHEVMNTEAFF. CDR3 in DNA: TGTGCCATCAGCCACGAAGTAATGAACACTGAAGCTTTCTTT.